This entry lists 22 T cell receptor beta chains sequenced from one sample in a study of Ad26.COV2.S vaccination and SARS-CoV-2 variants. Sequencing used immunoSEQ multiplex PCR; TCRdb keeps in-frame clones, though not all of them. The sample shows about 430,000 clones, 75% to 95% of them seen only once. The treatment denotes: 15 to 20 received Ad26.COV2.S at low or high dose, single or two shots; about 5 received placebo; per-sample allocation not given. Sampling was done on day 63 after the first vaccine or placebo injection. Material: peripheral blood, obtained in a trial of Ad26.COV2.S vaccine versus placebo. All receptors derive from a person aged 18-60 years who received the Ad26.COV2.S COVID-19 vaccine or a placebo.

As concerns this clone: Additional DNA sequences in this sample encode the identical CDR3. The chain couples TRBV12-3 or TRBV12-4 to TRBJ2-3; D is ambiguous. V lost 6 bases and J lost 6, with 7 bases in between. This CDR3 has 11 residues. CDR3 amino acids: CASSPTDTQYF. The CDR3 nucleotides are TGTGCCAGCAGCCCAACTGATACGCAGTATTTT.

This chain uses TRBV18 with TRBJ2-7, with D possibly being TRBD1 or TRBD2 (5 bases each). Germline V gives CDR1 KGHSH, CDR2 LQKENI. The V end was cut by 4 bases, the J end by 4 bases, with 14 bases between. The CDR3 has 14 amino acids. CDR3 nucleotides: TGTGCCAGCTCACAGCAGGGTCGGGAATACGAGCAGTACTTC. Protein: CASSQQGREYEQYF.

This clone was found a few times. The same CDR3 can be traced to other DNA sequences in this sample. In DNA form, the CDR3 reads TGTGCCAGCAGCTTGGGACAGAGGAACACTGAAGCTTTCTTT. This gives the protein CASSLGQRNTEAFF. This sequence joins TRBV5-4 and TRBJ1-1; D possibly corresponds to TRBD1 (5 bases). Germline CDR1 reads SGHNT; CDR2 reads YYREEE (reference sequence). Trimming took 0 bases from V and 1 from J, leaving 7 bases between them. This CDR3 is built from 14 residues.

The chain recombines TRBV24-1 with TRBJ2-1; 9 bases agree with TRBD2. This CDR3 has 16 amino acids. The trim removed 2 bases at V and 8 bases at J, leaving 9 bases unmatched. Germline V gives CDR1 KGHDR, CDR2 SFDVKD. This chain's CDR3 is CATSDSASGDNDEQFF. The DNA for the CDR3 is TGTGCCACCAGTGATTCAGCTAGCGGGGACAACGATGAGCAGTTCTTC.

The chain recombines TRBV7-6 with TRBJ2-2; TRBD1 matches 10 bases. The germline V gene has CDR1 SGHVS and CDR2 FNYEAQ. The CDR3 contains 15 residues. V was clipped by 1 base and J by 8 bases; unmatched bases: 4. CDR3 sequence: CASSLGTGGSGELFF. The CDR3 DNA reads as TGTGCCAGCAGCTTAGGGACAGGGGGATCTGGGGAGCTGTTTTTT.

This chain links TRBV12-3 or TRBV12-4 with TRBJ2-7; D call uncertain. V lost 1 base to trimming and J lost 4 bases, with 8 bases between them. This CDR3 region has 13 residues. As DNA, the CDR3 is TGTGCCAGCAGTTTAGAGAACGGATACGAGCAGTACTTC. Translated: CASSLENGYEQYF.

This chain connects TRBV9 to TRBJ1-1, with D possibly being TRBD1 (6 bases). V shed 4 bases and J shed 5 bases, with 21 bases lying between them. This CDR3 contains 16 residues. Germline V lookup: CDR1 SGDLS, CDR2 YYNGEE. The CDR3 DNA reads TGTGCCAGCAGCTCGCGGGGGACACCGACAGGTACTGAAGCTTTCTTT. Translating gives CASSSRGTPTGTEAFF.

This chain links TRBV3-1 (or the pseudogene TRBV3-2) with TRBJ2-7, with D perhaps TRBD1 (5 bases). Germline V gene sequence: CDR1 LGHDT, CDR2 YNNKEL (reference sequence). The CDR3 runs 15 residues. The V end lost 1 base, the J end lost 7 bases, and 17 bases lay between the germline ends. CDR3 nucleotide sequence: TGTGCCAGCAGCCAAGCACCTCACTCCAAGGGGGAGCAGTACTTC. This codes for CASSQAPHSKGEQYF.

The rearrangement links TRBV3-1 (or the pseudogene TRBV3-2) to TRBJ1-2; D is uncertain. Germline-derived CDR1 and CDR2 are LGHDT and YNNKEL (reference sequence). The CDR3 loop spans 12 amino acids. V was clipped by 5 bases and J by 0 bases, with 4 bases between them. CDR3 sequence reads: CASSRANYGYTF. CDR3 coding DNA: TGTGCCAGCAGCAGGGCTAACTATGGCTACACCTTC.

The chain uses TRBV27 and TRBJ2-7, with TRBD2 matching 12 bases. With 6 bases clipped from V and 3 bases from J, the junction kept 9 bases outside the gene matches. Per germline, CDR1 MNHEY and CDR2 SMNVEV (reference sequence). There are 16 residues in the CDR3. The CDR3 region has the DNA TGTGCCAGCAGCCGCGGACTAGCGGGAATTAGCTACGAGCAGTACTTC. This gives the protein CASSRGLAGISYEQYF.

The chain carries TRBV15 and TRBJ1-1, with 8 bases fitting TRBD1. Trimming cost V 0 bases and J 5 bases; bases outside gene matches: 5. This CDR3 is built from 15 residues. Germline CDR1 and CDR2: LNHNV and YYDKDF (reference sequence). CDR3 sequence (DNA): TGTGCCACCAGCAGAGATAAGGACAGGGTGACTGAAGCTTTCTTT. It codes for CATSRDKDRVTEAFF.

The gene calls are TRBV30 and TRBJ2-1; the D gene is possibly TRBD1 (5 bases). Germline loops: CDR1 GTSNPN, CDR2 SVGIG (reference sequence). V gave up 5 bases and J gave up 0 bases, with 11 bases separating them. This CDR3 contains 14 residues. The CDR3 sequence: CAWVYQGSYNEQFF. CDR3 coding DNA: TGTGCCTGGGTGTACCAGGGCTCCTACAATGAGCAGTTCTTC.

The chain employs TRBV7-2 and TRBJ2-1; 12 bases map to TRBD2. The CDR3 sequence is 18 residues long. Germline V gene lookup returns CDR1 SGHTA and CDR2 FQGNSA. V lost 4 bases to trimming and J lost 8 bases; unmatched junction nucleotides: 15. The CDR3 reads CASSSTSGRKDVGHEQFF. The CDR3 nucleotides are TGTGCCAGCAGCTCGACTAGCGGGAGAAAAGATGTAGGGCATGAGCAGTTCTTC.

This chain uses TRBV30 with TRBJ1-2; D not resolved. Germline CDR1 GTSNPN, CDR2 SVGIG (reference sequence). The ends were cut back, 3 bases at V and 4 bases at J, with 15 bases in the middle. The CDR3 totals 14 residues. The CDR3 region is CAWSGLGWAYGYTF. CDR3 DNA sequence: TGTGCCTGGAGCGGTCTTGGGTGGGCCTATGGCTACACCTTC.

J is TRBJ2-2 and V is TRBV11-1, with 7 nucleotides matching TRBD2. The CDR3 is 13 amino acids. J was trimmed by 0 bases and V by 8 bases; bases with no gene match: 0. CDR1 is SGHAT, CDR2 FQDESV, per germline (reference sequence). The CDR3 DNA reads as TGTGCCAGCGCGGGGGCGAACACCGGGGAGCTGTTTTTT. Protein sequence: CASAGANTGELFF.

V gene TRBV4-1 combines with J gene TRBJ2-1; either TRBD1 or TRBD2 may fit D (5 bases each). The CDR3 runs 17 residues. V lost 0 bases to trimming and J lost 0 bases, with 12 bases between them. The V gene's germline CDR1 is MGHRA and CDR2 YSYEKL. CDR3 residues: CASSQDPGRSSYNEQFF. As DNA, the CDR3 is TGCGCCAGCAGCCAAGATCCGGGGCGGAGCTCCTACAATGAGCAGTTCTTC.

The rearrangement uses TRBV2 and TRBJ1-1; D call uncertain. Germline V lookup: CDR1 SNHLY, CDR2 FYNNEI. The CDR3 has 13 amino acids. Trimming stripped 7 bases from V and 0 bases from J, with 9 bases between. CDR3 nucleotide sequence: TGTGCCAGCATGGATCACATGAACACTGAAGCTTTCTTT. Translated, it gives CASMDHMNTEAFF.

The genes are TRBV11-2 and TRBJ2-5, with a tentative D call TRBD2 (5 bases). V lost 1 base to trimming and J lost 11 bases, with 20 bases between them. The CDR3 contains 15 residues. Germline V gene lookup returns CDR1 SGHAT and CDR2 FQNNGV. CDR3 DNA: TGTGCCAGCAGCTTAGTATCACTGAGGATTGGGGAGCAGTACTTC. This translates into CASSLVSLRIGEQYF.

The rearrangement links TRBV7-9 to TRBJ2-3, with TRBD1 matching 8 bases. This CDR3 has 14 amino acids. V was pared by 3 bases and J by 5 bases, with 4 bases of the junction left unmatched. The germline V gene has CDR1 SEHNR and CDR2 FQNEAQ (reference sequence). This CDR3 is CASSFGQGVDTQYF. The CDR3 DNA sequence: TGTGCCAGCAGCTTCGGACAGGGTGTAGATACGCAGTATTTT. The full variable domain, in which reference TRBV7-9 and TRBJ2-3 provide the parts outside the CDR3, is DTGVSQNPRHKITKRGQNVTFRCDPISEHNRLYWYRQTLGQGPEFLTYFQNEAQLEKSRLLSDRFSAERPKGSFSTLEIQRTEQGDSAMYLCASSFGQGVDTQYFGPGTRLTVL.

The chain joins TRBV7-2 to TRBJ2-3; no clear D. Germline values: CDR1 SGHTA, CDR2 FQGNSA. V lost 1 base and J lost 2, with 4 bases in between. The CDR3 extends over 13 amino acids. The CDR3 nucleotides are TGTGCCAGCAGCTTAGTAGACACAGATACGCAGTATTTT. It yields the protein CASSLVDTDTQYF.

The V call is TRBV5-1, the J call TRBJ2-3; TRBD2 matches 9 bases. Germline V gene lookup returns CDR1 SGHRS and CDR2 YFSETQ. V lost 0 bases to trimming and J lost 4 bases; unmatched junction nucleotides: 9. There are 17 residues in the CDR3. The CDR3 loop reads CASSLGFSSGSPDTQYF. In DNA form, the CDR3 reads TGCGCCAGCAGCTTGGGGTTTAGTAGCGGGAGTCCAGATACGCAGTATTTT.

This chain joins TRBV5-8 and TRBJ2-1; D possibly uses TRBD1 or TRBD2 (5 bases each). CDR1 SGHTS and CDR2 YDEGEE come from the germline V gene. The germline V and J ends were trimmed by 4 bases and 0 bases, with 17 bases remaining between them. The CDR3 loop spans 17 amino acids. CDR3 DNA sequence: TGTGCCAGCAGCGCCCCCCGAGGGGCGGGCTCCTACAATGAGCAGTTCTTC. Protein sequence: CASSAPRGAGSYNEQFF.